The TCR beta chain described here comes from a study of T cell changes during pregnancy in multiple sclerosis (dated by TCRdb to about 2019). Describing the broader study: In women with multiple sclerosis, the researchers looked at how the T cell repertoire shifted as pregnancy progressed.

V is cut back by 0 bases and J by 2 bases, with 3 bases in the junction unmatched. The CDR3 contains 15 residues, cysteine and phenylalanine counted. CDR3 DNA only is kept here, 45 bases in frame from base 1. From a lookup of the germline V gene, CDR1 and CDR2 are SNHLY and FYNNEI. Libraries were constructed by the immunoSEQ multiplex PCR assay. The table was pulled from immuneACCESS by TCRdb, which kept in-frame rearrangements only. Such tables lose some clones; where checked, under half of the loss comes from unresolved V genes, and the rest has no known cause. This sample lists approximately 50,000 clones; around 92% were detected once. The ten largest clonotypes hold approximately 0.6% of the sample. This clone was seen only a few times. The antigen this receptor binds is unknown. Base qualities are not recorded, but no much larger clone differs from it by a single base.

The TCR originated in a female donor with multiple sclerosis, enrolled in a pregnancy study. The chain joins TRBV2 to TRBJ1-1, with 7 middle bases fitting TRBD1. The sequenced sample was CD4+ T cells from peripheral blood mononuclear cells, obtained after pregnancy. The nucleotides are TGTGCCAGCAGTGAAGCGACAGGGCCTAACACTGAAGCTTTCTTT. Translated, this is CASSEATGPNTEAFF.